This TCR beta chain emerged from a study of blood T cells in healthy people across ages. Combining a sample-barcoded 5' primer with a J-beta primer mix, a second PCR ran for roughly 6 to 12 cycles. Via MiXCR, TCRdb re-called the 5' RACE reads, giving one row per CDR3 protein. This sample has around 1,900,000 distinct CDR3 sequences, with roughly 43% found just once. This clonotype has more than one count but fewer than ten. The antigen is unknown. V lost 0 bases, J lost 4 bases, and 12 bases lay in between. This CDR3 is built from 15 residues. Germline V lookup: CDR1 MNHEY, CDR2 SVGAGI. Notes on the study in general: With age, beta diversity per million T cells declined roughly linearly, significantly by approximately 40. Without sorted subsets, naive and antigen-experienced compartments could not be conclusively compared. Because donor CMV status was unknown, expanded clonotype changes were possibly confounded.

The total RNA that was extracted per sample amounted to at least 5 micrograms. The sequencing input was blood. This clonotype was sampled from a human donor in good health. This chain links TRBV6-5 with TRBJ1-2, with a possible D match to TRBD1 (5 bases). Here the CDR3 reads CASSYSPTEVYGYTF. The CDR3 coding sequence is TGTGCCAGCAGTTACTCGCCGACAGAAGTCTATGGCTACACCTTC.